The 27 T cell receptor beta chains below were found in one sample sequenced in a study of blood T cell repertoires in COVID-19. Only in-frame clones appear in the TCRdb table, and some are missing; sequencing was by immunoSEQ multiplex PCR. The sample records about 55,000 clones, roughly four fifths being singletons. Sequencing was carried out using peripheral blood. The source is a woman aged 55-69 years with acute or convalescent COVID-19.

This chain links TRBV3-1 (or the pseudogene TRBV3-2) with TRBJ2-7, with D possibly TRBD1 on 6 matching bases. Germline CDR1 reads LGHDT; CDR2 reads YNNKEL (reference sequence). The CDR3 sequence is 14 residues long. V shed 3 bases and J shed 6 bases, with 15 bases lying between them. The CDR3 loop reads CASSHHREIGEQYF. The DNA of the CDR3 is TGTGCCAGCAGCCACCACAGGGAAATAGGCGAGCAGTACTTC.

The chain joins TRBV24-1 to TRBJ1-2; TRBD1 matches 8 bases. V gave up 2 bases and J gave up 5 bases; unmatched junction bases: 6. This CDR3 has 15 residues. Germline V lookup: CDR1 KGHDR, CDR2 SFDVKD. The CDR3 is CATSDSGGRLYGYTF. The CDR3 DNA reads TGTGCCACCAGTGATTCAGGGGGCCGGCTTTATGGCTACACCTTC.

J is TRBJ1-3 and V is TRBV11-2; 7 nucleotides match TRBD1. This CDR3 is 15 amino acids long. V lost 1 base to trimming and J lost 3 bases; unmatched junction nucleotides: 3. Germline CDR1 is SGHAT and CDR2 is FQNNGV. The CDR3 DNA reads TGTGCCAGCAGCTTAGGACAGGGAGGTGGAAACACCATATATTTT. It codes for CASSLGQGGGNTIYF.

This chain connects TRBV7-3 to TRBJ2-3, with a possible D match to TRBD1 (5 bases). Germline assignment: CDR1 SGHTA and CDR2 FQGTGA. The CDR3 has 14 amino acids. V was cut by 2 bases and J by 2 bases, with 8 bases left in between. In DNA form, the CDR3 reads TGTGCCAGCAGCTTAGCACAGGCCACAGATACGCAGTATTTT. Translating gives CASSLAQATDTQYF.

The V gene is TRBV28, the J gene TRBJ1-2, with TRBD1 matching over 10 bases. Trimming removed 4 bases from V and 7 bases from J; junction bases left unmatched: 9. Germline V gene data show CDR1 as MDHEN and CDR2 as SYDVKM. This CDR3 contains 15 residues. The CDR3 sequence: CASSSWDRGTSGYTF. The DNA for the CDR3 is TGTGCCAGCAGTTCCTGGGACAGGGGTACGTCTGGCTACACCTTC.

V and J are TRBV18 and TRBJ1-1; D unclear. CDR1 is KGHSH, CDR2 LQKENI, per germline. CDR3 size: 13 residues. Trimming took 3 bases from V and 1 from J, leaving 6 bases between them. The CDR3 nucleotides are TGTGCCAGCTCACCTGGGCAGAACACTGAAGCTTTCTTT. It specifies CASSPGQNTEAFF.

The V call is TRBV15, the J call TRBJ1-4; 10 bases match TRBD1. The V and J ends lost 1 base and 5 bases, in that order; junction bases with no gene match: 7. The CDR3 has 17 amino acids. CDR1 is LNHNV, CDR2 YYDKDF, per germline (reference sequence). CDR3 DNA sequence: TGTGCCACCAGCAGAGCGATTGGGACAGGGGCGAATGAAAAACTGTTTTTT. Protein product: CATSRAIGTGANEKLFF.

The V call is TRBV5-4, the J call TRBJ2-1, with D tentatively TRBD2 (5 bases). Germline V gene data show CDR1 as SGHNT and CDR2 as YYREEE (reference sequence). The CDR3 runs 16 residues. V dropped 4 bases and J dropped 0 bases, with 14 bases sitting between them. The DNA of the CDR3 is TGTGCCAGCAGCCCGGGGTCAAAAAGCTCCTACAATGAGCAGTTCTTC. Its protein product is CASSPGSKSSYNEQFF.

The J gene is TRBJ2-2, the V gene TRBV7-8; 10 nucleotides align to TRBD1. This CDR3 comprises 16 residues. The trim removed 5 bases at V and 7 bases at J, leaving 10 bases unmatched. Looked up from germline, CDR1 is SGHVS and CDR2 is FQNEAQ. The CDR3 reads CASSARQGAVFGELFF. The CDR3 DNA is TGTGCCAGCAGCGCAAGACAGGGGGCGGTTTTCGGGGAGCTGTTTTTT.

This clone has more than one count but fewer than ten. The chain uses TRBV7-4 and TRBJ2-7; TRBD1 matches at 7 bases. The CDR3 runs 15 residues. The germline gives CDR1 SGHVT, CDR2 SQSDAQ. J lost 0 bases, V lost 5 bases, and 7 bases had no gene match. CDR3 bases: TGTGCCAGCAGCGGGGGACAGTTCCACTCCTACGAGCAGTACTTC. This translates into CASSGGQFHSYEQYF. The whole variable domain, filled in from reference TRBV7-4 and TRBJ2-7, reads GAGVSQSPRYKVAKRGRDVALRCDSISGHVTLYWYRQTLGQGSEVLTYSQSDAQRDKSGRPSGRFSAERPERSVSTLKIQRTEQGDSAVYLCASSGGQFHSYEQYFGPGTRLTVT.

This clone was counted between two and nine times. This chain uses TRBV19 with TRBJ2-1, with D possibly TRBD1 on 6 matching bases. Between the trimmed V and J ends, which lost 3 bases and 13 bases, there was a span of 19 bases. This CDR3 is 14 amino acids long. Germline V gene data show CDR1 as LNHDA and CDR2 as SQIVND (reference sequence). CDR3 bases: TGTGCCAGTAGTATTGGGAAGAAGGACAGTGTACAGTTCTTC. This gives the protein CASSIGKKDSVQFF.

In nucleotides, the CDR3 is TGCGCCAGCAGCAGGGGACAGCGCCCAATTTCAACTAATGAAAAACTGTTTTTT. Its translation is CASSRGQRPISTNEKLFF. V and J are TRBV5-1 and TRBJ1-4, with 7 bases fitting TRBD1. The CDR3 spans 18 residues. CDR1 and CDR2 (germline): SGHRS, YFSETQ. V trimming: 4 bases; J trimming: 0 bases; junction bases outside the gene matches: 12.

J is TRBJ2-7 and V is TRBV24-1; TRBD2 might be the D (6 bases). The CDR3 spans 14 residues. CDR1 and CDR2 (germline): KGHDR, SFDVKD. The V end was cut by 3 bases, the J end by 5 bases, with 13 bases between. CDR3 DNA sequence: TGTGCCACCAGTGATCGTGGGACTGGAAACGAGCAGTACTTC. This sequence encodes CATSDRGTGNEQYF.

This clone was seen once. The V gene is TRBV5-8, the J gene TRBJ2-1; maybe TRBD1 (6 bases). The CDR3 has 14 amino acids. CDR1 SGHTS and CDR2 YDEGEE come from the germline V gene. V shed 5 bases and J shed 2 bases, with 11 bases lying between them. The CDR3 bases are TGTGCCAGCAGTGCAGGGGTCACCTACAATGAGCAGTTCTTC. Amino acids: CASSAGVTYNEQFF.

The CDR3 nucleotides are TGTGCCAGCAGCTTAGACGAGGGACAGGGGGCGCCGGAAGCTTTCTTT. It specifies CASSLDEGQGAPEAFF. The chain recombines TRBV7-9 with TRBJ1-1; 12 bases align to TRBD1. The CDR3 has 16 amino acids. V lost 1 base and J lost 8; bases outside the gene matches: 8. Germline V gene lookup returns CDR1 SEHNR and CDR2 FQNEAQ (reference sequence). The full variable domain, with the rest looked up from reference TRBV7-9 and TRBJ1-1, is DTGVSQNPRHKITKRGQNVTFRCDPISEHNRLYWYRQTLGQGPEFLTYFQNEAQLEKSRLLSDRFSAERPKGSFSTLEIQRTEQGDSAMYLCASSLDEGQGAPEAFFGQGTRLTVV.

The chain uses TRBV14 and TRBJ2-7; the match to TRBD2 covers 15 bases. The length of the CDR3 is 17 residues. With 3 bases clipped from V and 3 bases from J, the junction kept 6 bases outside the gene matches. Germline-derived CDR1 and CDR2 are SGHDN and FVKESK. The CDR3 loop reads CASSHGLAGGAVYEQYF. The CDR3 coding sequence is TGTGCCAGCAGCCATGGACTAGCGGGAGGGGCGGTCTACGAGCAGTACTTC.

The rearrangement uses TRBV30 and TRBJ1-3, with 7 bases fitting TRBD1. This CDR3 comprises 13 residues. CDR1 is GTSNPN, CDR2 SVGIG, per germline (reference sequence). V shed 1 base, J shed 9 bases, and the junction held 6 bases outside the gene matches. The CDR3 region is CAWSATGTGTIYF. The CDR3 DNA is TGTGCCTGGAGTGCGACAGGGACGGGCACCATATATTTT.

This clone is medium-sized in the sample. The rearrangement joins TRBV2 to TRBJ1-5; D remains ambiguous. The CDR3 consists of 13 residues. Trimming pared 7 bases from V and 2 bases from J, leaving 9 bases between. Per the germline V gene, CDR1 is SNHLY and CDR2 is FYNNEI. CDR3 amino acids: CASKREGNQPQHF. CDR3 coding DNA: TGTGCCAGCAAACGGGAGGGCAATCAGCCCCAGCATTTT.

The rearrangement uses TRBV12-3 or TRBV12-4 and TRBJ1-6; D gene unclear. V was clipped by 5 bases and J by 9 bases, with 11 bases between them. This CDR3 has 13 amino acids. The CDR3 here is CASSPVRGSPLHF. The CDR3 DNA reads as TGTGCCAGCAGTCCCGTGCGGGGTTCACCCCTCCACTTT.

CDR3 nucleotides: TGTGCCATCCGGCGGCTGAACACTGAAGCTTTCTTT. Translating it yields CAIRRLNTEAFF. The rearrangement joins TRBV6-5 to TRBJ1-1, with D uncertain. Germline V gives CDR1 MNHEY, CDR2 SVGAGI. Trimming pared 10 bases from V and 0 bases from J, leaving 9 bases between. This CDR3 is built from 12 residues.

The chain combines TRBV28 with TRBJ2-1, with D unclear. Trimming took off 8 bases at V and 5 bases at J, with 13 bases between the two ends. The CDR3 spans 13 residues. Germline assignment: CDR1 MDHEN and CDR2 SYDVKM. CDR3 coding DNA: TGTGCCAGCGGCATACCGGGTAACAATGAGCAGTTCTTC. Its protein product is CASGIPGNNEQFF.

The chain uses TRBV6-5 and TRBJ2-1; 8 bases map to TRBD1. In germline, CDR1 is MNHEY, CDR2 SVGAGI. V dropped 4 bases and J dropped 4; count of bases not matched to a gene: 6. The CDR3 extends over 15 amino acids. CDR3 coding DNA: TGTGCCAGCAGTTCAGGGGGCACCCCGTACAATGAGCAGTTCTTC. Protein sequence: CASSSGGTPYNEQFF.

V and J are TRBV28 and TRBJ2-6; unclear D gene. Germline CDR1 MDHEN, CDR2 SYDVKM. V was cut by 6 bases and J by 3 bases, with 6 bases left in between. The CDR3 runs 13 residues. For the CDR3, the DNA is TGTGCCAGCAGCCCCAGTGGGGCCAACGTCCTGACTTTC. Encoded protein: CASSPSGANVLTF.

The V call is TRBV11-2, the J call TRBJ2-7; 11 bases line up with TRBD1. V lost 1 base to trimming and J lost 6 bases; unmatched junction nucleotides: 5. The CDR3 extends over 15 amino acids. Germline loops: CDR1 SGHAT, CDR2 FQNNGV. The chain's CDR3 is CASSLGHGTGGEQYF. CDR3 nucleotides: TGTGCCAGCAGCTTAGGACACGGGACAGGGGGCGAGCAGTACTTC.

The V gene is TRBV5-1, the J gene TRBJ2-3; 8 bases are a match to TRBD2. Germline V gene sequence: CDR1 SGHRS, CDR2 YFSETQ. The V and J ends lost 6 bases and 0 bases, in that order; junction bases with no gene match: 6. The CDR3 is made up of 15 amino acids. CDR3 protein: CASTRAGASTDTQYF. CDR3 in DNA: TGCGCCAGCACCCGAGCGGGGGCGAGCACAGATACGCAGTATTTT.

V usage is TRBV19 and J usage is TRBJ1-4; TRBD1 matches 8 bases. Germline trimming cut 9 bases from V and 8 bases from J; bases unmatched to any gene: 5. This CDR3 is 12 amino acids long. CDR1 and CDR2 (germline): LNHDA, SQIVND (reference sequence). This CDR3 is CASDRGGEKLFF. The CDR3, as DNA: TGTGCCAGCGACAGGGGAGGAGAAAAACTGTTTTTT. The full variable domain, with the rest looked up from reference TRBV19 and TRBJ1-4, is DGGITQSPKYLFRKEGQNVTLSCEQNLNHDAMYWYRQDPGQGLRLIYYSQIVNDFQKGDIAEGYSVSREKKESFPLTVTSAQKNPTAFYLCASDRGGEKLFFGSGTQLSVL.

This clone showed up just once. The rearrangement links TRBV28 to TRBJ2-7; 7 nucleotides match TRBD1. V dropped 6 bases and J dropped 2; count of bases not matched to a gene: 16. This CDR3 has 17 residues. The germline V gene has CDR1 MDHEN and CDR2 SYDVKM. DNA for the CDR3: TGTGCCAGCAGCCTCAGGGGGTTGCATAAGTCCCCCTACGAGCAGTACTTC. It translates to CASSLRGLHKSPYEQYF.